The clone carrying this T cell receptor (beta chain) showed up many times. The antigen is unknown. The use of a sample-barcoded 5' primer and a J-beta primer mix characterized a second PCR of roughly 6 to 12 cycles. One entry per CDR3 protein results from TCRdb running MiXCR on the 5' RACE reads. The top ten clones hold roughly 15% of a sample with 550,000 to 800,000 distinct CDR3 sequences, about a third of them seen once. This entry comes from a study of blood T cells in healthy people across ages. General observations from the study: The study found more naive CD4+ cells and higher diversity in long-lived than aged donors.

Every sample had a minimum of 6 million PBMCs isolated. The V gene's germline CDR1 is KGHSH and CDR2 LQKENI. The CDR3 runs 14 residues. V gave up 3 bases and J gave up 4 bases, with 13 bases separating them. The chain employs TRBV18 and TRBJ2-7; D is perhaps TRBD1 (6 bases). Sample: blood. This receptor was identified in a woman aged 80 or over in good health. The CDR3 region is CASSPQQDSYEQYF. For the CDR3, the DNA is TGTGCCAGCTCACCTCAACAGGACAGTTACGAGCAGTACTTC.